This section outlines one TCR beta chain sequence together with its context. The sample originates from a study of T cells in Graves' hyperthyroidism and ophthalmopathy. Trimming removed 7 bases at V and 1 base at J, with 14 bases between. Germline V lookup: CDR1 MNHEY, CDR2 SVGEGT. This CDR3 contains 16 residues. Amplified regions were TCR beta CDR3 sequences from RNA transcripts. Primed by the HTBI set, a first-round RT-PCR was run on the TCR CDR3. TCRdb redid the calling of the multiplex PCR reads with MiXCR, one entry per CDR3 protein. Among some 500,000 distinct CDR3 sequences listed, approximately 25% were seen once.

The J gene is TRBJ2-6, the V gene TRBV6-2 or TRBV6-3; no definite D call. The source is a woman aged 25 to 39 with Graves' ophthalmopathy. What was sequenced was blood. As DNA, the CDR3 is TGTGCCAGCACTATACCCCCAGCTTCTGGGGCCAACGTCCTGACTTTC. Translating gives CASTIPPASGANVLTF.